What follows are 2 T cell receptor beta chains derived from one specimen sequenced in a study of blood T cell repertoires in COVID-19. Method: immunoSEQ multiplex PCR; TCRdb's copy keeps in-frame clones and lacks some. The repertoire holds roughly 100,000 clones, more than 90% seen once, with less than 2% in the top ten. Sequencing used peripheral blood. These receptors were taken from a woman between 50 and 59 years old with COVID-19, enrolled during active disease.

This clone has only one observation. The chain couples TRBV15 to TRBJ1-5; TRBD1 agrees at 10 bases. Germline trimming cut 3 bases from V and 7 bases from J; bases unmatched to any gene: 6. CDR1 LNHNV and CDR2 YYDKDF come from the germline V gene (reference sequence). CDR3 length equals 15 residues. CDR3 in amino acids: CATSSSGQGGQPQHF. CDR3 sequence (DNA): TGTGCCACCAGCAGCTCAGGACAGGGGGGGCAGCCCCAGCATTTT.

The gene calls are TRBV5-1 and TRBJ2-7; D unclear. Germline-derived CDR1 and CDR2 are SGHRS and YFSETQ. The germline V and J ends were trimmed by 9 bases and 2 bases, with 3 bases remaining between them. CDR3 size: 9 residues. This chain's CDR3 is CATAYEQYV. DNA for the CDR3: TGCGCCACCGCCTACGAGCAGTACGTC.